This T cell receptor beta chain came from a study of cytomegalovirus exposure and HLA in healthy donors. Points from the study as a whole: In vitro checks showed that a few CMV-associated chains really do target CMV antigens. Indistinguishable V segments such as TRBV6-2 and TRBV6-3 were excluded. Later analysis suggested most CMV-associated TCR beta chains were HLA-restricted. Follow-up analysis later connected one missense variant in DCLRE1C with trimming of TCR beta V- and J-genes.

Notes on this clone: The antigen remains unidentified.

CDR1 SQVTM and CDR2 ANQGSEA come from the germline V gene. This CDR3 contains 13 residues. V lost 4 bases and J 1 base, leaving 10 bases between the germline ends. The primer mix had 60 Vbeta and 13 Jbeta primers. Profiled with immunoSEQ multiplex PCR; TCRdb holds only in-frame clones, not every one. Among 100,000 or so clones listed, about 74% were seen once. Material for sequencing was PBMCs. This chain links TRBV29-1 with TRBJ2-5; TRBD2 might be the D (6 bases). The clonotype was recovered from a female donor in good health and CMV-seronegative. CDR3 bases: TGCAGCGTTGGGTTAGCGGTCCAAGAGACCCAGTACTTC. It yields the protein CSVGLAVQETQYF.